This TCR beta chain was recovered during a study of blood T cell repertoires in COVID-19. Study at large: Nucleic acid was either cDNA or gDNA, and it came from T cells, B-cell-depleted T cells, or PBMCs.

After removal of 2 bases from V and 5 bases from J, the junction contained 7 bases not matched to a gene. CDR1 is SGHTA, CDR2 FQGNSA, per germline. The CDR3 is 16 amino acids. Profiled with immunoSEQ multiplex PCR; TCRdb holds only in-frame clones, not every one. Of about 200,000 clones in the sample, roughly 90% were seen once. The sample taken for sequencing was peripheral blood. This TCR derives from a man aged 55 to 70 who had recovered from COVID-19. This chain connects TRBV7-2 to TRBJ2-1; TRBD1 agrees at 9 bases. The CDR3 protein is CASSLPDRGVDNEQFF. The CDR3 DNA follows: TGTGCCAGCAGCTTACCGGACAGGGGTGTTGACAATGAGCAGTTCTTC. The full variable domain, completed using reference TRBV7-2 and TRBJ2-1, is GAGVSQSPSNKVTEKGKDVELRCDPISGHTALYWYRQSLGQGLEFLIYFQGNSAPDKSGLPSDRFSAERTGGSVSTLTIQRTQQEDSAVYLCASSLPDRGVDNEQFFGPGTRLTVL.